The T cell receptor (beta chain) described here comes from a study of T cell responses to AZD1222 COVID-19 vaccine. Study conclusions and caveats: Donors in the cohort were predominantly white British and more often female, and clonal diversity was possibly underestimated. There were vaccine-associated CD4 TCRs across spike, dominant at 160-218 and 743-854. Researchers took repertoire samples only after the peak T cell response had come. Close to half of all spike-specific TCRs reportedly target regions of the variants that are unmutated.

Of note for this clone: Its target is not known.

Assay: immunoSEQ multiplex PCR; the TCRdb copy retains only in-frame clones and omits some. The sample shows roughly 110,000 clones, 90% to 95% of them seen only once. V dropped 6 bases and J dropped 9; count of bases not matched to a gene: 6. The CDR3 has 14 residues. Per the germline V gene, CDR1 is MNHEY and CDR2 is SMNVEV (reference sequence). The rearrangement joins TRBV27 to TRBJ2-3; TRBD2 matches at 13 bases. The receptor was derived from an adult in good health. The starting material was peripheral blood, obtained on day 0 of AZD1222 vaccination. The chain's CDR3 is CASSRWTSGGTQYF. The CDR3 DNA reads as TGTGCCAGCAGCCGCTGGACTAGCGGGGGAACGCAGTATTTT.